Described below is a single T cell receptor beta chain sequence and its context. Its specificity is not known. The source of the sample is a study of T-cell reconstitution after alpha-beta-depleted transplantation in children. V lost 0 bases, J lost 3 bases, and 9 bases lay in between. This CDR3 is built from 15 residues. Per germline, CDR1 SGHRS and CDR2 YFSETQ. Researchers prepared the TCRbeta library using unique molecular identifiers, the study reports. Each CDR3 protein is one row after TCRdb ran MiXCR on the PCR reads. This table holds 200,000 to 300,000 distinct CDR3 sequences, more than 20% found once. The study's findings and limits: A year had passed since transplant, and T-cell counts and diversity by then came mostly from newly produced T cells. Reported findings indicate that, about two months after transplant, alpha-beta T cells came from several hundred expanded clones, which were derived from non-depleted graft cells.

The genes are TRBV5-1 and TRBJ2-2; D ambiguous. The origin of this receptor is a female patient aged 2-9 years who had a stem cell transplant for congenital amegakaryocytic thrombocytopenia, so the T cells may come from the graft donor. Sequences were derived from PBMCs, mostly from graft donor cells, sampled 360 days after TCRalphabeta/CD19-depleted stem cell transplant. The CDR3 protein is CASSLAVGDTGELFF. DNA of the CDR3: TGCGCCAGCAGCTTGGCAGTTGGGGACACCGGGGAGCTGTTTTTT.